This T cell receptor beta chain is drawn from a study of PD-1 blockade in classical Hodgkin lymphoma. Study results and caveats: Whoever responded completely had baseline diversity much like that seen in newly diagnosed patients.

V gave up 10 bases and J gave up 2 bases; unmatched junction bases: 2. Germline assignment: CDR1 MNHNS and CDR2 SASEGT. The CDR3 has 11 amino acids. A word on this clone: Its antigen is as yet unknown.

Every single patient, without exception, relapsed after autologous stem cell transplantation, and brentuximab vedotin exposure varied. Profiling relied on immunoSEQ multiplex PCR, and the TCRdb table lists in-frame clones only, not all of them. The sample comprises more than 140,000 clones, 78% of which are singletons, and roughly 8.4% rests with the top ten. The gene calls are TRBV6-1 and TRBJ2-7, with TRBD1 matching 7 bases. The TCR comes from a human donor with classical Hodgkin lymphoma. The sequencing here drew on peripheral blood mononuclear cells (PBMCs), taken before the second cycle of nivolumab. CDR3 in DNA: TGTGCCACGACAGGGACCTACGAGCAGTACTTC. Its protein is CATTGTYEQYF.